The 18 T cell receptor beta chains reported below all come from one sample, sequenced in a study of T cells in Graves' hyperthyroidism and ophthalmopathy. Amplification of TCR beta CDR3 regions was performed using RNA transcripts as template. HTBI primers drove first-round RT-PCR of the TCR CDR3. A single record per CDR3 protein comes from TCRdb applying MiXCR to the multiplex PCR reads. This table holds some 92,000 distinct CDR3 sequences, about 40% found once. The sequenced sample was peripheral blood or thyroid tissue (not recorded which). The receptors here all came from a woman under 40 with Graves' hyperthyroidism.

This clonotype was counted a single time. This chain connects TRBV12-3 or TRBV12-4 to TRBJ1-2; a possible D gene is TRBD1 (5 bases). The CDR3 is made up of 11 amino acids. The V gene lost 5 bases and the J gene lost 10 bases, with 11 bases spanning the gap. Here the CDR3 DNA reads TGTGCCAGCAGTCCGGGGACTGTCTACACCTTC. Protein: CASSPGTVYTF.

Only a few counts were recorded for this clonotype. A much larger clone sits a single nucleotide away, making a read error possible. V usage is TRBV2 and J usage is TRBJ2-7; unclear D gene. Looked up from germline, CDR1 is SNHLY and CDR2 is FYNNEI. The CDR3 is 14 amino acids. CDR3 residues: CASSEGATPGEQHF. The CDR3 DNA reads as TGTGCCAGCAGTGAAGGAGCCACTCCGGGCGAGCAGCACTTC.

The chain links TRBV7-9 to TRBJ1-2, with D unclear. This CDR3 comprises 13 residues. CDR1 is SEHNR, CDR2 FQNEAQ, per germline (reference sequence). V lost 5 bases to trimming and J lost 1 base, with 8 bases between them. The CDR3 coding sequence is TGTGCCAGCAGCGGTAACCTTAACTATGGCTACACCTTC. Its protein product is CASSGNLNYGYTF.

This clonotype has at least ten counts. This chain connects TRBV7-9 to TRBJ1-5; D gene ambiguous. This CDR3 has 14 amino acids. CDR1 is SEHNR, CDR2 FQNEAQ, per germline (reference sequence). V gave up 5 bases and J gave up 0 bases, with 8 bases separating them. Written as DNA, the CDR3 is TGTGCCAGCAGCCCTGTGGGTAGCAATCAGCCCCAGCATTTT. It translates to CASSPVGSNQPQHF.

The rearrangement links TRBV20-1 to TRBJ1-3; 8 bases map to TRBD1. Looked up from germline, CDR1 is DFQATT and CDR2 is SNEGSKA (reference sequence). J lost 2 bases, V lost 1 base, and 7 bases had no gene match. The CDR3 length is 16 residues. The CDR3 sequence: CSARGQGANAGNTIYF. In nucleotides, the CDR3 is TGCAGTGCTAGAGGGCAGGGGGCGAACGCTGGAAACACCATATATTTT.

The rearrangement uses TRBV30 and TRBJ2-7; D might be TRBD2 (6 bases). V was cut by 0 bases and J by 2 bases, with 11 bases left in between. CDR1 is GTSNPN and CDR2 is SVGIG in the germline V gene (reference sequence). The CDR3 contains 14 residues. CDR3 amino acids: CAWSVGTGAYEQYF. The CDR3 DNA reads TGTGCCTGGAGTGTGGGTACGGGAGCCTACGAGCAGTACTTC.

The table lists this clonotype with many counts. V is TRBV5-4 and J is TRBJ1-6, with D tentatively TRBD1 (5 bases). CDR1 is SGHNT, CDR2 YYREEE, per germline (reference sequence). There are 15 residues in the CDR3. V dropped 2 bases and J dropped 10 bases, with 16 bases sitting between them. CDR3 sequence: CASSLPGTFESPLHF. The CDR3 DNA is TGTGCCAGCAGCTTACCCGGGACTTTCGAATCACCCCTCCACTTT.

This rearrangement joins TRBV7-9 to TRBJ1-2, with TRBD1 matching over 8 bases. Germline loops: CDR1 SEHNR, CDR2 FQNEAQ (reference sequence). J gave up 4 bases and V 6 bases, and 4 bases lay outside the gene matches. The CDR3 has 13 residues. The CDR3 sequence is CASRPDRAYGYTF. CDR3 nucleotide sequence: TGTGCCAGCAGGCCGGACAGGGCCTATGGCTACACCTTC.

This clonotype showed up many times. A junction boundary mismatches the germline segment, possibly from a read error. This chain links TRBV20-1 with TRBJ2-5, with D perhaps TRBD2 (5 bases). Germline loops: CDR1 DFQATT, CDR2 SNEGSKA (reference sequence). The CDR3 sequence is 14 residues long. This chain's CDR3 is CSSRDQAVKETQYF. DNA for the CDR3: TGCAGTTCTAGAGATCAAGCGGTTAAAGAGACCCAGTACTTC.

This clonotype was detected ten times or more. The rearrangement joins TRBV7-8 to TRBJ2-5; D is uncertain. V was pared by 1 base and J by 5 bases, with 5 bases between. CDR1 and CDR2 from the germline V gene are SGHVS and FQNEAQ. The CDR3 consists of 12 residues. CDR3 sequence: CASSLDRETQYF. CDR3 DNA: TGTGCCAGCAGCTTAGATCGGGAGACCCAGTACTTC.

The genes are TRBV3-1 and TRBJ2-7; 9 bases align to TRBD2. The CDR3 totals 17 residues. Germline CDR1 LGHDT, CDR2 YNNKEL (reference sequence). Germline trimming cut 1 base from V and 4 bases from J; bases unmatched to any gene: 11. The CDR3 sequence is CASSQGRFSGRNYEQYF. The CDR3 DNA reads as TGTGCCAGCAGCCAAGGACGTTTTAGCGGGAGAAATTACGAGCAGTACTTC.

This clonotype has ten or more counts. The V call is TRBV9, the J call TRBJ2-7; maybe TRBD1 (6 bases). The CDR3 spans 14 residues. The ends were cut back, 4 bases at V and 3 bases at J, with 14 bases in the middle. The V gene's germline CDR1 is SGDLS and CDR2 YYNGEE. CDR3 amino acids: CASSSSTGVYEQYF. The CDR3 DNA reads as TGTGCCAGCAGCTCATCGACAGGAGTCTACGAGCAGTACTTC. Filled out from reference TRBV9 and TRBJ2-7, the complete variable domain reads DSGVTQTPKHLITATGQRVTLRCSPRSGDLSVYWYQQSLDQGLQFLIQYYNGEERAKGNILERFSAQQFPDLHSELNLSSLELGDSALYFCASSSSTGVYEQYFGPGTRLTVT.

This clonotype was detected many times. The rearrangement joins TRBV10-3 to TRBJ2-7, with TRBD2 matching 10 bases. The V gene's germline CDR1 is ENHRY and CDR2 SYGVKD. CDR3 length: 12 residues. With V trimmed by 11 bases and J by 2 bases, 3 bases remained unmatched. The CDR3 DNA reads TGTGCCGCAGCGGGAGGGCCCTACGAGCAGTACTTC. Amino acids: CAAAGGPYEQYF.

This clonotype was counted once. A read error is possible here, since a much larger clone lies one base away. The V call is TRBV28, the J call TRBJ2-5; D is possibly TRBD2 (6 bases). Germline V lookup: CDR1 MDHEN, CDR2 SYDVKM. Trimming removed 2 bases at V and 9 bases at J, with 16 bases between. CDR3 size: 14 residues. The CDR3 reads CASSLIGGTEAQYF. CDR3 bases: TGTGCCAGCAGTTTAATCGGGGGTACGGAGGCCCAGTACTTC.

With respect to this clonotype: A read error may produce the germline difference seen at one junction end. V gene TRBV10-3 combines with J gene TRBJ2-7, with D possibly matching TRBD1 (6 bases). CDR3 size: 14 residues. The germline CDR1 and CDR2 sequences are ENHRY and SYGVKD. The CDR3 DNA reads TGTGCCGTCAGTGAGTCAACAGGGTTTCACGAGCAGTACTTC. Translation: CAVSESTGFHEQYF.

This clonotype has a count of ten or more. The rearrangement uses TRBV9 and TRBJ1-2, with TRBD1 matching over 10 bases. Germline V gives CDR1 SGDLS, CDR2 YYNGEE. After removal of 4 bases from V and 0 bases from J, the junction contained 3 bases not matched to a gene. The CDR3 covers 15 residues. The CDR3 nucleotides are TGTGCCAGCAGCCTGGGACAGGGGACTAACTATGGCTACACCTTC. It translates to CASSLGQGTNYGYTF.

Concerning this clonotype itself: An end of the junction differs from the germline gene, which may be a read error. The rearrangement uses TRBV9 and TRBJ1-5, with D possibly TRBD1 on 5 matching bases. CDR3 length: 14 amino acids. The germline V gene encodes CDR1 SGDLS and CDR2 YYNGEE. CDR3 in amino acids: CASSAGGSNRPQHF. The CDR3 DNA reads as TGTGCCAGCAGCGCCGGGGGGAGCAATCGGCCCCAGCATTTT.

The chain couples TRBV7-9 to TRBJ2-2; 7 bases align to TRBD1. This CDR3 is built from 16 residues. The V gene end was trimmed by 5 bases and the J gene end by 2 bases; junction bases not matched to a gene: 8. CDR1 and CDR2 from the germline V gene are SEHNR and FQNEAQ (reference sequence). CDR3 nucleotides: TGTGCCAGCAGCCGAACCGGGACAGCAAACACCGGGGAGCTGTTTTTT. This sequence encodes CASSRTGTANTGELFF.